The clone carrying this T cell receptor beta chain has a count of ten or more. Its antigen is unidentified. The sample comes from a study of T cells in Graves' hyperthyroidism and ophthalmopathy. Study-level results: Blood samples included most of the expanded thyroid clonotypes exceeding 0.001.

RNA transcripts yielded amplified TCR beta CDR3 regions. In the first-round RT-PCR of the TCR CDR3, the HTBI primer set was used. MiXCR, applied by TCRdb to the multiplex PCR reads, yields one record per CDR3 protein. The sample has about 210,000 distinct CDR3 sequences; around 18% are singletons. Germline V CDR1 and CDR2: LGHDT, YNNKEL (reference sequence). V was pared by 5 bases and J by 5 bases, with 18 bases between. This CDR3 contains 15 residues. Sample: blood. This chain connects TRBV3-1 to TRBJ1-2; D may be TRBD1 (5 bases). The TCR was taken from a man aged 35 to 55 with Graves' hyperthyroidism. The CDR3, as DNA: TGTGCCAGCAGCTCAAGGGACTCAGGGAAATATGGCTACACCTTC. Translating it yields CASSSRDSGKYGYTF.